This paragraph covers one TCR beta chain sequence. Produced via immunoSEQ multiplex PCR; TCRdb's table is partial and in-frame only. Of 350,000 to 500,000 clones in the sample, roughly 88% were seen once. As to treatment: approximately 18 received Ad26.COV2.S at low or high dose, single or two shots; about 5 received placebo; per-sample allocation not given. At day 63 after the first vaccine or placebo injection, samples were drawn. The individual, an adult aged 18-55 years, was a donor in Boston. Ad26.COV2.S expressed prefusion-stabilized spike from the original Wuhan strain. The entry originates in a study of Ad26.COV2.S vaccination and SARS-CoV-2 variants. About the study: Administration of Ad26.COV2.S was intramuscular, either once or twice 56 days apart.

The CDR3 extends over 12 amino acids. CDR1 is SGHDN, CDR2 FVKESK, per germline. V was pared by 4 bases and J by 1 base, with 4 bases between. The sample in question was peripheral blood, obtained in a trial of Ad26.COV2.S vaccine versus placebo. The origin of this receptor is a person aged 18-65 years who received the Ad26.COV2.S COVID-19 vaccine or a placebo. This sequence joins TRBV14 and TRBJ1-1; D remains ambiguous. The CDR3 DNA reads as TGTGCCAGCAGCCTAGGGAACACTGAAGCTTTCTTT. It specifies CASSLGNTEAFF.